Below, 6 T cell receptor beta chains from the same sample are listed, as sequenced in a study of blood T cells in healthy people across ages. A second PCR of roughly 7 to 11 cycles used a sample-barcoded 5' primer and a J-beta primer mix. TCRdb called the 5' RACE reads again in MiXCR, with one record for every CDR3 protein. The sample shows roughly 930,000 distinct CDR3 sequences, roughly 48% of them seen only once. Sequenced input: blood. These receptors were obtained from a man aged 25 to 40 in good health.

This clonotype was picked up a small number of times. V is TRBV3-1 and J is TRBJ2-1; D gene unclear. CDR3 length: 15 amino acids. Trimming cost V 1 base and J 13 bases, with 20 bases left between them. Germline lookup yields CDR1 LGHDT and CDR2 YNNKEL (reference sequence). The CDR3 nucleotides are TGTGCCAGCAGCCAAGGGTGGACGGCCCCTTCGGAACAGTTCTTC. This encodes CASSQGWTAPSEQFF.

This clonotype was detected a few times. The rearrangement links TRBV6-5 to TRBJ2-3; the D gene is possibly TRBD2 (6 bases). V gave up 3 bases and J gave up 4 bases, with 14 bases separating them. The CDR3 is 15 residues long. Looked up from germline, CDR1 is MNHEY and CDR2 is SVGAGI. Here the CDR3 reads CASSYTGGVADTQYF. DNA of the CDR3: TGTGCCAGCAGTTATACAGGAGGGGTGGCAGATACGCAGTATTTT.

This chain uses TRBV20-1 with TRBJ1-2; tentative D call: TRBD1 (5 bases). This CDR3 region has 14 residues. Germline-derived CDR1 and CDR2 are DFQATT and SNEGSKA (reference sequence). Trimming took 1 base from V and 0 from J, leaving 9 bases between them. The CDR3 reads CSARVDRANYGYTF. For the CDR3, the DNA is TGCAGTGCTAGAGTCGACAGAGCTAACTATGGCTACACCTTC.

This chain uses TRBV10-3 with TRBJ2-1; D gene unclear. V dropped 4 bases and J dropped 1 base, with 11 bases sitting between them. CDR3 size: 15 residues. In germline, CDR1 is ENHRY, CDR2 SYGVKD. In DNA, the CDR3 is TGTGCCATCAGTGGTGGCCCTGAATCCTACAATGAGCAGTTCTTC. Its protein product is CAISGGPESYNEQFF.

The chain couples TRBV20-1 to TRBJ1-2; D uncertain. Germline V gene lookup returns CDR1 DFQATT and CDR2 SNEGSKA (reference sequence). This CDR3 contains 13 residues. Trimming removed 3 bases from V and 2 bases from J, with 10 bases in between. DNA for the CDR3: TGCAGTGCTAGTTTTCCGGGGAACTATGGCTACACCTTC. Protein sequence: CSASFPGNYGYTF.

To note about this clonotype: Mismatch with germline at one junction end may stem from a read error. The chain combines TRBV27 with TRBJ2-5; D is ambiguous. Judging by the DNA end, TRBJ2-7 fits better; the J call may be wrong. Germline values: CDR1 MNHEY, CDR2 SMNVEV (reference sequence). This CDR3 is built from 16 residues. CDR3 nucleotide sequence: TGTGCCAGCAGTTTATCTCCGGCCCTGGCCTCCAACGAGCAGTACTTC. Amino acids: CASSLSPALASNEQYF.